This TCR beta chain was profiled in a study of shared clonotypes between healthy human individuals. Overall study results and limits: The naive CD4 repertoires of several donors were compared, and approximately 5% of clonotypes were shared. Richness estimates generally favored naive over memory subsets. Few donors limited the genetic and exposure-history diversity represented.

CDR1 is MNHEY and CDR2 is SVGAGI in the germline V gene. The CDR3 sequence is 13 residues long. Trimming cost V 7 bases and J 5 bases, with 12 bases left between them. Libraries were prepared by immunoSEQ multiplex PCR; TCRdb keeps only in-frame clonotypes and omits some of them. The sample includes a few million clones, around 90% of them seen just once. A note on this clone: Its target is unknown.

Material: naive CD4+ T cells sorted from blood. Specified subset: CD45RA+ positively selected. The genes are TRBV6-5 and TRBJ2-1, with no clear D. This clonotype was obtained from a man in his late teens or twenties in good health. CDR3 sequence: CASKPLGNNEQFF. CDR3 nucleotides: TGTGCCAGCAAGCCGCTAGGAAACAATGAGCAGTTCTTC.